One TCR beta chain is described in this entry. The target antigen is unknown. The data were taken from a study of Graves' ophthalmopathy and Graves' hyperthyroidism. Transcripts of RNA were the source for amplifying TCR beta CDR3 regions. Scientists carried out first-round RT-PCR using HTBI primers and then a second-round multiplex PCR. TCRdb called the multiplex PCR reads again in MiXCR, with one record for every CDR3 protein. The table records over a million distinct CDR3 sequences, less than 45% of them present only once. Broader study findings: Appearing in blood as well were most expanded thyroid clonotypes above 0.001 frequency.

The CDR3 is 14 amino acids. CDR1 and CDR2 from the germline V gene are KGHDR and SFDVKD. The V end was cut by 4 bases, the J end by 5 bases, with 13 bases between. Participants with hyperthyroidism, aged 18 to 65, were newly diagnosed with under 2 months' duration. Among the exclusions were patients with other autoimmune diseases, uncontrolled infections, pregnancy or lactation. The TCR originated in an adult man with Graves' hyperthyroidism. The rearrangement joins TRBV24-1 to TRBJ2-5; possible D gene TRBD1, 6 bases. Sample: peripheral blood or thyroid tissue (not recorded which). The CDR3 nucleotides are TGTGCCACCAGTGACCATAACCAGGGGGAGACCCAGTACTTC. Encoded protein: CATSDHNQGETQYF.